This record covers a single T cell receptor (beta chain). This clonotype showed up just a few times. Its specific antigen is unknown. Qualities for individual bases were not recorded, and no much larger clone is one base off. The V end loses 2 bases and the J end loses 9 bases, and a stretch of 20 bases separates them. There are 16 amino acids in the CDR3, from cysteine to phenylalanine inclusive. Only CDR3 DNA is held: 48 bases, read in frame from base 1. Per the germline V gene, SGHTA is the CDR1 and FQGTGA is the CDR2. These reads were obtained on an Illumina HiSeq 1500. The public reads were run again by TCRdb, first through fastp at Q25 and then through MiXCR, and only productive beta chains were kept. Rows with one shared CDR3 protein collapse into an entry with the most common genes and DNA. The sample table lists hundreds of thousands of distinct CDR3 sequences, 20% to 25% of them with a count of one. The ten biggest clones cover about 20% of the sample.

The sample is drawn from a study of T cell repertoires in cytomegalovirus infection (dated by TCRdb to about 2019). For context, the study as a whole: Because public TCR beta signatures pointed to carriage of CMV infection together with the matching HLA type, the HLA type of each donor mattered for the analysis. General study outcomes and caveats: The ex vivo response was dominated by HLA-C-restricted CMV-specific TCR beta clonotypes, which also provided the single most frequent clonotype in two of eight donors. Carriers of CMV infection plus the relevant HLA type were discriminated by the cumulative frequency of public TCR beta family members in the study cohort and in an independent 352-donor cohort.

Input material: CD8+ T cells from PBMCs. The sequence was obtained from a human donor in good health (CMV status not recorded). Some clones in this sample may be carry-over from other donors' samples. The rearrangement joined TRBV7-3 to TRBJ2-1, with a weak D call of TRBD2 (6 bases match). This receptor carries the CDR3 CASSLGLGGAGSEQFF. The DNA sequence is as follows: TGTGCCAGCAGCTTAGGTCTTGGAGGAGCGGGCAGTGAGCAGTTCTTC.